This T cell receptor (beta chain) was observed in a study of blood T cells in healthy people across ages. As regards this clonotype: As yet, its antigen is unknown.

Study-wide points: The recorded TCR beta diversity per million T cells decreased in a roughly linear manner with age. Unsorted PBMC material precluded a definitive naive versus antigen-experienced comparison.

With a J-beta primer mix and a sample-barcoded 5' primer, a second PCR ran about 7 to 12 cycles. TCRdb redid the calling of the 5' RACE reads with MiXCR, one entry per CDR3 protein. The data show hundreds of thousands of distinct CDR3 sequences, 29% seen once. Germline lookup yields CDR1 KGHSH and CDR2 LQKENI. V trimming: 5 bases; J trimming: 0 bases; junction bases outside the gene matches: 3. The CDR3 runs to 14 residues. This chain connects TRBV18 to TRBJ1-2; 7 bases fit TRBD1. The clonotype was recovered from a woman over 75 in good health. The sequencing sample was made of blood. Here the CDR3 reads CASSGTAANYGYTF. In DNA, the CDR3 is TGTGCCAGCTCAGGGACAGCTGCTAACTATGGCTACACCTTC.